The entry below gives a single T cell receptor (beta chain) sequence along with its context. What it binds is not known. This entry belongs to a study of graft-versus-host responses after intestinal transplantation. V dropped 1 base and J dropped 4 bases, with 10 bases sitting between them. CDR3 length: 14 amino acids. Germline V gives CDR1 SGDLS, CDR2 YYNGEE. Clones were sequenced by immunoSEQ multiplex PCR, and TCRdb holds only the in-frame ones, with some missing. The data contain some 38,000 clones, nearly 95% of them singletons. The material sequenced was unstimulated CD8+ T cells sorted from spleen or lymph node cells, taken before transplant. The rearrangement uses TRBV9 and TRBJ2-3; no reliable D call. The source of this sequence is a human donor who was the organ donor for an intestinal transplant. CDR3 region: CASSVIWWADTQYF. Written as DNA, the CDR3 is TGTGCCAGCAGCGTAATTTGGTGGGCAGATACGCAGTATTTT.